This entry lists 9 T cell receptor beta chains sequenced from one sample in a study of cytomegalovirus exposure and HLA in healthy donors. PCR employed 60 Vbeta and 13 Jbeta primers. Using immunoSEQ multiplex PCR, the repertoire was profiled, and TCRdb retains in-frame clones only, with some absent. The sample lists about 95,000 clones, 65% to 80% occurring once. The material sequenced was PBMCs. These receptor sequences come from a woman between 50 and 59 years old in good health and CMV-seropositive.

The rearrangement joins TRBV5-1 to TRBJ1-6; D is possibly TRBD1 (6 bases). Germline loops: CDR1 SGHRS, CDR2 YFSETQ. CDR3 length equals 15 residues. V was clipped by 3 bases and J by 9 bases, with 16 bases between them. CDR3 DNA sequence: TGCGCCAGCAGCTCCCACAGGGATGTGAGTTCACCCCTCCACTTT. Its protein is CASSSHRDVSSPLHF.

The rearrangement links TRBV9 to TRBJ1-4; 10 bases are shared with TRBD1. Germline-derived CDR1 and CDR2 are SGDLS and YYNGEE. The CDR3 spans 15 residues. V was pared by 0 bases and J by 6 bases, with 2 bases of the junction left unmatched. The CDR3 loop is CASSVAGTGDEKLFF. CDR3 nucleotides: TGTGCCAGCAGCGTAGCCGGGACAGGGGATGAAAAACTGTTTTTT.

This clone was counted between two and nine times. The V gene is TRBV5-1, the J gene TRBJ2-3; D remains ambiguous. Germline V gene data show CDR1 as SGHRS and CDR2 as YFSETQ. Deletions cut 1 base from V and 3 bases from J, with 6 bases between. The CDR3 runs 13 residues. Here the CDR3 DNA reads TGCGCCAGCAGCTTGTTCGGTACAGATACGCAGTATTTT. As protein: CASSLFGTDTQYF.

This clone came up a few times. The chain employs TRBV11-2 and TRBJ1-1; tentative D call: TRBD1 (5 bases). CDR1 and CDR2 (germline): SGHAT, FQNNGV. V was trimmed by 3 bases and J by 1 base, leaving 12 bases between them. The CDR3 runs 15 residues. The CDR3 loop reads CASSFRRGGNTEAFF. As DNA, the CDR3 is TGTGCCAGCAGCTTTCGGCGCGGGGGGAACACTGAAGCTTTCTTT.

The V and J genes are TRBV11-2 and TRBJ2-7; possible D gene TRBD1, 5 bases. The CDR3 runs 14 residues. Germline V gene data show CDR1 as SGHAT and CDR2 as FQNNGV. Trimming stripped 5 bases from V and 0 bases from J, with 11 bases between. CDR3 amino acids: CASSLGLGSYEQYF. The CDR3 nucleotides read TGTGCCAGCAGCCTGGGGCTCGGCTCCTACGAGCAGTACTTC.

In its sample, this clone was seen once. This chain links TRBV27 with TRBJ2-5; 8 positions agree with TRBD1. This CDR3 is 17 amino acids long. CDR1 and CDR2 from the germline V gene are MNHEY and SMNVEV (reference sequence). The ends lost 6 bases at V and 5 bases at J; junction bases unmatched: 17. The CDR3 DNA is TGTGCCAGCAGCCCTCCGGTGGGTCAGGGGGCGATGGAGACCCAGTACTTC. Translation gives CASSPPVGQGAMETQYF.

This clone showed up just a few times. V usage is TRBV7-9 and J usage is TRBJ2-5; 10 nucleotides agree with TRBD1. This CDR3 is 15 amino acids long. Germline lookup yields CDR1 SEHNR and CDR2 FQNEAQ (reference sequence). V lost 5 bases to trimming and J lost 11 bases; unmatched junction nucleotides: 14. The CDR3 DNA is TGTGCCAGCAGCCGCACCGGGACAGGGGTTCTTGAGCAGTACTTC. Amino acids: CASSRTGTGVLEQYF.

CDR3: CASSSSGGERETQYF. CDR3 in DNA: TGTGCCAGCAGCTCTAGCGGGGGAGAGAGGGAGACCCAGTACTTC. The rearrangement uses TRBV5-8 and TRBJ2-5; 10 nucleotides match TRBD2. The CDR3 length is 15 residues. Looked up from germline, CDR1 is SGHTS and CDR2 is YDEGEE. V trimming: 3 bases; J trimming: 5 bases; junction bases outside the gene matches: 7.

This clone was counted between two and nine times. V and J are TRBV11-2 and TRBJ1-6, with 7 bases lining up with TRBD1. Unmatched junction bases numbered 11, after V lost 5 bases and J lost 10 bases. CDR1 and CDR2 (germline): SGHAT, FQNNGV. CDR3 length equals 15 residues. In DNA form, the CDR3 reads TGTGCCAGCAGCCACGGGACAGCTTTACGGTCACCCCTCCACTTT. Translation gives CASSHGTALRSPLHF.